One sample yielded the 27 T cell receptor beta chains listed below, sequenced in a study of T cell responses to AZD1222 COVID-19 vaccine. The method was immunoSEQ multiplex PCR; TCRdb's version includes in-frame clones alone and lacks a portion of them. The sample has about 130,000 clones, roughly 84% seen once; the top ten hold roughly 4%. Sequenced material: peripheral blood, taken on day 0 of AZD1222 vaccination. These receptors were taken from an adult in good health.

The chain carries TRBV28 and TRBJ1-6, with D unresolved. CDR1 and CDR2 (germline): MDHEN, SYDVKM. The CDR3 spans 13 residues. V was cut by 2 bases and J by 9 bases, with 8 bases left in between. The CDR3 sequence is CASSLGEGSPLHF. The CDR3 DNA reads TGTGCCAGCAGTTTAGGGGAAGGTTCACCCCTCCACTTT. The variable domain in full, with the rest retrieved from reference TRBV28 and TRBJ1-6, is DVKVTQSSRYLVKRTGEKVFLECVQDMDHENMFWYRQDPGLGLRLIYFSYDVKMKEKGDIPEGYSVSREKKERFSLILESASTNQTSMYLCASSLGEGSPLHFGNGTRLTVT.

V usage is TRBV9 and J usage is TRBJ2-2; D is perhaps TRBD1 or TRBD2 (5 bases each). CDR1 is SGDLS, CDR2 YYNGEE, per germline. The CDR3 totals 15 residues. Trimming shortened V by 0 bases and J by 6 bases, and 12 bases separated the two germline ends. The CDR3 spells CASSVGDLGPGELFF. CDR3 bases: TGTGCCAGCAGCGTAGGGGACCTAGGCCCCGGGGAGCTGTTTTTT.

This clone was counted once. CDR3 sequence: CAWSSRGLNTEAFF. The CDR3 nucleotides read TGTGCCTGGAGTTCTAGAGGGCTGAACACTGAAGCTTTCTTT. V gene TRBV30 combines with J gene TRBJ1-1, with no clear D. The germline CDR1 and CDR2 sequences are GTSNPN and SVGIG (reference sequence). The V and J ends lost 2 bases and 0 bases respectively, with 10 bases between them. The CDR3 consists of 14 residues.

The chain is built from TRBV19 and TRBJ1-2; perhaps TRBD1 as D (5 bases). CDR1 and CDR2 from the germline V gene are LNHDA and SQIVND (reference sequence). The CDR3 loop spans 13 amino acids. Trimming removed 5 bases at V and 7 bases at J, with 14 bases between. The CDR3 protein is CASSEDIIGGYTF. The CDR3 DNA follows: TGTGCCAGTAGTGAGGACATTATAGGTGGCTACACCTTC.

The rearrangement joins TRBV5-6 to TRBJ1-6; unclear D gene. Germline lookup yields CDR1 SGHDT and CDR2 YYEEEE. The CDR3 extends over 14 amino acids. Trimming removed 4 bases at V and 3 bases at J, with 8 bases between. CDR3 sequence reads: CASSGRFYNSPLHF. Written as DNA, the CDR3 is TGTGCCAGCAGCGGCAGATTCTATAATTCACCCCTCCACTTT.

The chain couples TRBV30 to TRBJ1-2; maybe TRBD1 (5 bases). Trimming took off 7 bases at V and 4 bases at J, with 13 bases between the two ends. The germline V gene has CDR1 GTSNPN and CDR2 SVGIG (reference sequence). The CDR3 is 12 residues long. CDR3 bases: TGTGCCTTCCCTGGTGGGGGCTATGGCTACACCTTC. It codes for CAFPGGGYGYTF.

The chain couples TRBV5-4 to TRBJ2-7; 10 positions match TRBD1. Germline CDR1 is SGHNT and CDR2 is YYREEE (reference sequence). The V gene end was trimmed by 1 base and the J gene end by 7 bases; junction bases not matched to a gene: 11. CDR3 length: 16 residues. The CDR3 DNA sequence: TGTGCCAGCAGCTTGCCTAGGGACAGGGGCAGCGGGGAGCAGTACTTC. Residues: CASSLPRDRGSGEQYF. The whole variable domain, remainder taken from reference TRBV5-4 and TRBJ2-7, is ETGVTQSPTHLIKTRGQQVTLRCSSQSGHNTVSWYQQALGQGPQFIFQYYREEENGRGNFPPRFSGLQFPNYSSELNVNALELDDSALYLCASSLPRDRGSGEQYFGPGTRLTVT.

This clone has a single count. The CDR3 spells CASSYSDSNQPQHF. The CDR3 DNA reads TGTGCCAGCAGTTACAGCGATAGCAATCAGCCCCAGCATTTT. The chain employs TRBV27 and TRBJ1-5; no firm D call. This CDR3 is built from 14 residues. Germline CDR1 is MNHEY and CDR2 is SMNVEV (reference sequence). Trimming stripped 4 bases from V and 0 bases from J, with 7 bases between.

The chain joins TRBV29-1 to TRBJ2-7; 9 bases are shared with TRBD2. Germline loops: CDR1 SQVTM, CDR2 ANQGSEA. V lost 4 bases and J lost 0; bases outside the gene matches: 4. The CDR3 has 14 amino acids. The CDR3 nucleotides are TGCAGCGTTGCTGGCGGGGGGGACTCCTACGAGCAGTACTTC. Its translation is CSVAGGGDSYEQYF.

There are a few counts of this clone. This chain links TRBV5-1 with TRBJ1-2; 8 bases are shared with TRBD1. This CDR3 contains 15 residues. Germline V lookup: CDR1 SGHRS, CDR2 YFSETQ. Germline trimming cut 4 bases from V and 5 bases from J; bases unmatched to any gene: 10. CDR3 region: CASSPLTQGAYGYTF. The CDR3 DNA is TGCGCCAGCAGCCCTTTAACTCAGGGGGCGTATGGCTACACCTTC.

The chain recombines TRBV2 with TRBJ2-2, with TRBD2 as a possible D gene (7 bases). CDR1 SNHLY and CDR2 FYNNEI come from the germline V gene. V was shortened by 6 bases and J by 5 bases, with 13 bases between the two germline ends. There are 14 residues in the CDR3. Written as DNA, the CDR3 is TGTGCCAGCAGCCCACAGGGAGGGACCGGGGAGCTGTTTTTT. Translation: CASSPQGGTGELFF. The full variable domain, its missing parts supplied by reference TRBV2 and TRBJ2-2, is EPEVTQTPSHQVTQMGQEVILRCVPISNHLYFYWYRQILGQKVEFLVSFYNNEISEKSEIFDDQFSVERPDGSNFTLKIRSTKLEDSAMYFCASSPQGGTGELFFGEGSRLTVL.

This clone was detected once. The genes are TRBV5-1 and TRBJ1-1; D unresolved. CDR1 is SGHRS, CDR2 YFSETQ, per germline. Trimming removed 1 base at V and 3 bases at J, with 13 bases between. This CDR3 is built from 15 residues. The CDR3 here is CASSLSQAGHTEAFF. The CDR3 DNA is TGCGCCAGCAGCTTGTCCCAGGCTGGGCACACTGAAGCTTTCTTT. Full variable domain (missing parts from reference TRBV5-1 and TRBJ1-1): KAGVTQTPRYLIKTRGQQVTLSCSPISGHRSVSWYQQTPGQGLQFLFEYFSETQRNKGNFPGRFSGRQFSNSRSEMNVSTLELGDSALYLCASSLSQAGHTEAFFGQGTRLTVV.

V is TRBV28 and J is TRBJ2-7, with TRBD1 matching over 8 bases. Germline CDR1 reads MDHEN; CDR2 reads SYDVKM. This CDR3 contains 15 residues. V gave up 8 bases and J gave up 1 base; unmatched junction bases: 10. In nucleotides, the CDR3 is TGTGCCAGCCATACCGGGACAGGAGCATCCTACGAGCAGTACTTC. It is translated as CASHTGTGASYEQYF. The complete variable domain, with remaining parts taken from reference TRBV28 and TRBJ2-7, reads DVKVTQSSRYLVKRTGEKVFLECVQDMDHENMFWYRQDPGLGLRLIYFSYDVKMKEKGDIPEGYSVSREKKERFSLILESASTNQTSMYLCASHTGTGASYEQYFGPGTRLTVT.

This clone has more than one count but fewer than ten. The rearrangement joins TRBV6-5 to TRBJ2-1; D possibly corresponds to TRBD1 (5 bases). V was shortened by 6 bases and J by 7 bases, with 13 bases between the two germline ends. The CDR3 has 13 amino acids. CDR1 and CDR2 from the germline V gene are MNHEY and SVGAGI. The CDR3 reads CASRSQVMNEQFF. Here the CDR3 DNA reads TGTGCCAGCAGATCACAGGTTATGAATGAGCAGTTCTTC.

Comment on this clone: This CDR3 is also generated by other DNA sequences in the sample. The chain recombines TRBV4-1 with TRBJ1-2; D gene ambiguous. The CDR3 has 13 amino acids. V lost 0 bases to trimming and J lost 2 bases, with 4 bases between them. Germline lookup yields CDR1 MGHRA and CDR2 YSYEKL. The CDR3 DNA reads as TGCGCCAGCAGCCAAGATGGGAACTATGGCTACACCTTC. Residues: CASSQDGNYGYTF.

The chain recombines TRBV12-3 or TRBV12-4 with TRBJ1-2, with no clear D. The CDR3 length is 12 residues. V gave up 7 bases and J gave up 9 bases, with 15 bases separating them. The CDR3 bases are TGTGCCAGCACCTCCTTCGTGGGTAGCTACACCTTC. This encodes CASTSFVGSYTF.

The chain employs TRBV5-1 and TRBJ2-2, with 7 bases fitting TRBD1. The CDR3 is 14 residues long. The germline CDR1 and CDR2 sequences are SGHRS and YFSETQ. With V trimmed by 4 bases and J by 4 bases, 4 bases remained unmatched. CDR3 DNA: TGCGCCAGCAGCCGGGACAGATTCACCGGGGAGCTGTTTTTT. Translated: CASSRDRFTGELFF.

The genes are TRBV6-5 and TRBJ2-7; 8 nucleotides line up with TRBD1. The V gene end was trimmed by 7 bases and the J gene end by 3 bases; junction bases not matched to a gene: 5. The CDR3 covers 13 residues. The germline CDR1 and CDR2 sequences are MNHEY and SVGAGI. CDR3: CASIPGGSYEQYF. DNA for the CDR3: TGTGCCAGCATTCCAGGGGGCAGCTACGAGCAGTACTTC.

CDR3 sequence: CASSLEAGIGGYTF. The CDR3 coding sequence is TGCGCCAGCAGCTTGGAAGCAGGGATTGGTGGCTACACCTTC. The chain is built from TRBV5-1 and TRBJ1-2; tentative D call: TRBD1 (5 bases). The CDR3 extends over 14 amino acids. CDR1 SGHRS and CDR2 YFSETQ come from the germline V gene. V lost 0 bases and J lost 7, with 13 bases in between. Supplemented by reference TRBV5-1 and TRBJ1-2, the full variable domain reads KAGVTQTPRYLIKTRGQQVTLSCSPISGHRSVSWYQQTPGQGLQFLFEYFSETQRNKGNFPGRFSGRQFSNSRSEMNVSTLELGDSALYLCASSLEAGIGGYTFGSGTRLTVV.

The chain recombines TRBV27 with TRBJ2-2; D not certain. Trimming took off 3 bases at V and 4 bases at J, with 3 bases between the two ends. The CDR3 spans 12 residues. CDR1 and CDR2 from the germline V gene are MNHEY and SMNVEV (reference sequence). The CDR3 DNA is TGTGCCAGCAGTTTCCGCACCGGGGAGCTGTTTTTT. This gives the protein CASSFRTGELFF.

This chain joins TRBV7-3 and TRBJ1-1; 8 nucleotides line up with TRBD1. The CDR3 has 15 amino acids. Germline-derived CDR1 and CDR2 are SGHTA and FQGTGA. Trimming removed 5 bases from V and 2 bases from J; junction bases left unmatched: 7. The DNA of the CDR3 is TGTGCCAGCAGCGACCGAGGACAGGGAAACACTGAAGCTTTCTTT. Its protein is CASSDRGQGNTEAFF. Full variable domain (rest looked up from reference TRBV7-3 and TRBJ1-1): GAGVSQTPSNKVTEKGKYVELRCDPISGHTALYWYRQSLGQGPEFLIYFQGTGAADDSGLPNDRFFAVRPEGSVSTLKIQRTERGDSAVYLCASSDRGQGNTEAFFGQGTRLTVV.

The rearrangement joins TRBV6-6 to TRBJ2-7; D call uncertain. Trimming shortened V by 0 bases and J by 3 bases, and 6 bases separated the two germline ends. Germline V gene lookup returns CDR1 MNHNY and CDR2 SVGAGI (reference sequence). This CDR3 is built from 13 residues. The CDR3 protein is CASSYSANYEQYF. CDR3 DNA sequence: TGTGCCAGCAGTTACTCGGCTAACTACGAGCAGTACTTC.

This clone showed up just once. The chain recombines TRBV11-2 with TRBJ2-1; D is ambiguous. The CDR3 sequence is 15 residues long. V was shortened by 5 bases and J by 0 bases, with 11 bases between the two germline ends. Germline V gene sequence: CDR1 SGHAT, CDR2 FQNNGV. The CDR3 DNA reads as TGTGCCAGCAGCCCGGGTCATAGCTCCTACAATGAGCAGTTCTTC. Residues: CASSPGHSSYNEQFF. Complete variable domain (other parts from reference TRBV11-2 and TRBJ2-1): EAGVAQSPRYKIIEKRQSVAFWCNPISGHATLYWYQQILGQGPKLLIQFQNNGVVDDSQLPKDRFSAERLKGVDSTLKIQPAKLEDSAVYLCASSPGHSSYNEQFFGPGTRLTVL.

This clone was recorded only once. The sample carries other DNA sequences with the same CDR3. V usage is TRBV3-1 (or the pseudogene TRBV3-2) and J usage is TRBJ2-5; D is uncertain. V dropped 1 base and J dropped 4 bases, with 4 bases sitting between them. This CDR3 region has 12 residues. Germline V CDR1 and CDR2: LGHDT, YNNKEL (reference sequence). CDR3 nucleotide sequence: TGTGCCAGCAGCCAAGTGGGAGAGACCCAGTACTTC. Its translation is CASSQVGETQYF.

The rearrangement joins TRBV5-1 to TRBJ2-7; perhaps TRBD2 as D (7 bases). The V end lost 3 bases, the J end lost 4 bases, and 14 bases lay between the germline ends. CDR3 length: 14 amino acids. Germline CDR1 SGHRS, CDR2 YFSETQ. CDR3 in DNA: TGCGCCAGCAGCTCGCAGGGGAGGGATTACGAGCAGTACTTC. Its translation is CASSSQGRDYEQYF. Full variable domain (rest looked up from reference TRBV5-1 and TRBJ2-7): KAGVTQTPRYLIKTRGQQVTLSCSPISGHRSVSWYQQTPGQGLQFLFEYFSETQRNKGNFPGRFSGRQFSNSRSEMNVSTLELGDSALYLCASSSQGRDYEQYFGPGTRLTVT.

J is TRBJ1-2 and V is TRBV6-4; maybe TRBD1 (6 bases). Germline V gene sequence: CDR1 MRHNA, CDR2 SNTAGT. V lost 4 bases, J lost 4 bases, and 13 bases lay in between. This CDR3 contains 14 residues. The CDR3 sequence is CASSVDSLGYGYTF. CDR3 in DNA: TGTGCCAGCAGTGTGGACAGTTTGGGCTATGGCTACACCTTC.

J is TRBJ1-4 and V is TRBV4-2; tentative D call: TRBD1 (6 bases). Germline values: CDR1 LGHNA, CDR2 YNFKEQ. Trimming pared 0 bases from V and 8 bases from J, leaving 16 bases between. The CDR3 is made up of 16 amino acids. CDR3 DNA: TGTGCCAGCAGCCAAGAAGGGGGGGCTATATGGGAAAAACTGTTTTTT. Amino acid sequence: CASSQEGGAIWEKLFF.